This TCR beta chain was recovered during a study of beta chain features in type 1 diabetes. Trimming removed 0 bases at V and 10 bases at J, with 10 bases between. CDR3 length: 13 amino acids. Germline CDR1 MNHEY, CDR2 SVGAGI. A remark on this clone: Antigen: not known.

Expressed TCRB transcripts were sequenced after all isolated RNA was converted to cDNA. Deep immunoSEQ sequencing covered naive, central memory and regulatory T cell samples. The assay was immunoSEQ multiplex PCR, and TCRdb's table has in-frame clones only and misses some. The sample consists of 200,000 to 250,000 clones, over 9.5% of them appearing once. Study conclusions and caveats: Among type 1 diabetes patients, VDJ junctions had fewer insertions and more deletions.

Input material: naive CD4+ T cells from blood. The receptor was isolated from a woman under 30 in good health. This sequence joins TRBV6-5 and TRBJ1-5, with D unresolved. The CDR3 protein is CASSYSTSGPQHF. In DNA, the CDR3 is TGTGCCAGCAGTTACTCAACCTCGGGACCCCAGCATTTT.